This T cell receptor beta chain was identified during a study of T cells in localized non-small cell lung cancer. Sequencing used immunoSEQ multiplex PCR; TCRdb keeps in-frame clones, though not all of them. The table shows fewer than 20,000 clones, with around 84% occurring only once. Trimming at V came to 4 bases and at J to 10 bases, leaving 5 bases not matched to a gene. The CDR3 totals 13 residues. Germline CDR1 and CDR2: GTSNPN and SVGIG (reference sequence). This receptor was identified in a male donor at least 60 years old with stage I lung adenocarcinoma. The source material was peripheral blood, sampled before any cancer treatment. The V call is TRBV30, the J call TRBJ1-6; 9 bases are shared with TRBD1. In nucleotides, the CDR3 is TGTGCCTGGACAAACAGGGGGCAATCACCCCTCCACTTT. Protein product: CAWTNRGQSPLHF.